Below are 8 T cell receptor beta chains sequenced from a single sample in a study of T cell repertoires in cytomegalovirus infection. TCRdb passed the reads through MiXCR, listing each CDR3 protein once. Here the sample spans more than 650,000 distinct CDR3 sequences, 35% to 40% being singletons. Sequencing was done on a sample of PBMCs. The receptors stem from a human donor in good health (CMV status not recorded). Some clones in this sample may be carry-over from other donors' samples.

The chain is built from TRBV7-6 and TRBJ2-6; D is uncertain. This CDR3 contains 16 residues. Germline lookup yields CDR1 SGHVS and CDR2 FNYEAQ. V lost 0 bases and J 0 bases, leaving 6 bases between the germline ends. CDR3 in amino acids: CASSLARNSGANVLTF. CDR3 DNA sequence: TGTGCCAGCAGCTTAGCCAGAAACTCTGGGGCCAACGTCCTGACTTTC.

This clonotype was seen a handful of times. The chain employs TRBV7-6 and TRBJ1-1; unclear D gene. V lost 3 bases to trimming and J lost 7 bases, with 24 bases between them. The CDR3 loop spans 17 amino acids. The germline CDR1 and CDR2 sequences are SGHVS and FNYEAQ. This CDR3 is CASSFSTQVPLMLEAFF. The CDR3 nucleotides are TGTGCCAGCAGCTTCTCCACTCAGGTCCCTTTAATGCTTGAAGCTTTCTTT.

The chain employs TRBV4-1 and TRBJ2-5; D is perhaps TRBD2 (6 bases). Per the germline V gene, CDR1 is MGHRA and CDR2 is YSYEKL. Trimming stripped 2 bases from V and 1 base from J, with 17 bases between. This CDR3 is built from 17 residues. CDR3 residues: CASSQRERAISQETQYF. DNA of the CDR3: TGCGCCAGCAGCCAAAGAGAGCGGGCTATTTCCCAAGAGACCCAGTACTTC.

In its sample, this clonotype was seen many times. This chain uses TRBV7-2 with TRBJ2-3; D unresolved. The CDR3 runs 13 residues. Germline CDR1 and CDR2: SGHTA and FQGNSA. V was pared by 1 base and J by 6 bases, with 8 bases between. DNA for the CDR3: TGTGCCAGCAGCTTAGTCATTAGGGATACGCAGTATTTT. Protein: CASSLVIRDTQYF.

The CDR3 DNA reads as TGCAGCGTTGAAGTGATAGGAAGGGGGAGTGGCTACACCTTC. Translated: CSVEVIGRGSGYTF. The chain couples TRBV29-1 to TRBJ1-2, with D tentatively TRBD1 (6 bases). Per germline, CDR1 SQVTM and CDR2 ANQGSEA. V was shortened by 1 base and J by 7 bases, with 16 bases between the two germline ends. CDR3 length equals 14 residues.

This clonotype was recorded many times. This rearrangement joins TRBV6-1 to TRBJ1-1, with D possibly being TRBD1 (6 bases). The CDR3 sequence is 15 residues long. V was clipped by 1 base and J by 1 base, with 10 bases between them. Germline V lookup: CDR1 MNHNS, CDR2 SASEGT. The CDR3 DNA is TGTGCCAGCAGTGAAGACAGGGCTACGAACACTGAAGCTTTCTTT. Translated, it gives CASSEDRATNTEAFF.

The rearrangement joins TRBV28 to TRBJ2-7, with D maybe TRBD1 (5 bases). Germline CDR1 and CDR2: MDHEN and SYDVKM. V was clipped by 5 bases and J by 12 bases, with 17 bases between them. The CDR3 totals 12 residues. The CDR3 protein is CASSPPTVSRYF. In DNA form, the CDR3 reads TGTGCCAGCAGTCCGCCGACAGTAAGTCGGTACTTC.

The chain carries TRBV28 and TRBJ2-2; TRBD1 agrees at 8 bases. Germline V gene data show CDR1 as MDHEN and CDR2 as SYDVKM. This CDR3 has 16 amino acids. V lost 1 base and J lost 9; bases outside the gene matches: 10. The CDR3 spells CASSLSPTGVTWELFF. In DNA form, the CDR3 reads TGTGCCAGCAGTTTATCTCCGACAGGGGTGACCTGGGAGCTGTTTTTT.